What follows are 11 T cell receptor beta chains derived from one specimen sequenced in a study of T cells in women clearing cervical HPV infection. Assay: immunoSEQ multiplex PCR; the TCRdb copy retains only in-frame clones and omits some. Its table records about 39,000 clones. The sequenced material came from blood buffy coat. The receptors were gathered from a woman between 18 and 70 years old with a cervical HPV16 infection that either progressed to CIN3+ or cleared (not recorded which).

A note on this clone: The read is 3 residues too short to cover the CDR3 end, so that end is filled in from the germline J gene. This chain connects TRBV7-9 to TRBJ1-1; the D gene is possibly TRBD1 (5 bases). Germline CDR1 SEHNR, CDR2 FQNEAQ (reference sequence). CDR3 length equals 12 residues. The CDR3 bases that were read are TGTGCCAGCAGCTTTATCCGACAGGAA. Protein product: CASSFIRQE. The full-length CDR3 reads as CASSFIRQEAFF.

Concerning this clone: Read data end 3 residues before the CDR3 end; the end is taken from the germline J gene. This sequence joins TRBV12-3 or TRBV12-4 and TRBJ1-1; tentative D call: TRBD1 (6 bases). The V end was cut by 5 bases, the J end by 6 bases, with 10 bases between. CDR3 length: 12 residues. The CDR3 loop is CASSDRRAEAFF. Partial CDR3 DNA: TGTGCCAGCAGTGACAGGAGGGCTGAA.

Notes on this clone: With the read ending 3 residues before the CDR3 end, the germline J gene is used to fill in that end. The rearrangement links TRBV5-1 to TRBJ2-1, with 10 bases matching TRBD1. V trimming: 0 bases; J trimming: 9 bases; junction bases outside the gene matches: 6. Germline loops: CDR1 SGHRS, CDR2 YFSETQ. The CDR3 length is 15 residues. Here the CDR3 reads CASSLAGQGGAEQFF. The part of the CDR3 DNA that was read is TGCGCCAGCAGCTTGGCCGGACAGGGGGGGGCTGAG.

About this clone: The read finishes 3 residues shy of the CDR3 end, and the germline J gene is used to complete it. V gene TRBV7-8 combines with J gene TRBJ1-2; 10 bases line up with TRBD1. CDR3 size: 17 residues. CDR1 SGHVS and CDR2 FQNEAQ come from the germline V gene. V shed 0 bases, J shed 6 bases, and the junction held 10 bases outside the gene matches. CDR3 residues: CASSLAAGGTGAHGYTF. The part of the CDR3 DNA that was read is TGTGCCAGCAGCTTAGCTGCCGGCGGGACAGGGGCCCATGGC.

Details on this clone: The read halts 3 residues ahead of the CDR3 end, with the missing end drawn from the germline J gene. This chain links TRBV15 with TRBJ1-2, with a tentative D call TRBD1 (5 bases). Trimming left V 0 bases short and J 5 bases short, with 13 bases between. Germline V gives CDR1 LNHNV, CDR2 YYDKDF (reference sequence). This CDR3 has 15 residues. The sequenced CDR3 bases are TGTGCCACCAGCAGAGACGCCCAGGGTGGGTATGGC. Its translation: CATSRDAQGGYG. Given in full, the CDR3 is CATSRDAQGGYGYTF. Drawing the rest from reference TRBV15 and TRBJ1-2, the complete variable domain is DAMVIQNPRYQVTQFGKPVTLSCSQTLNHNVMYWYQQKSSQAPKLLFHYYDKDFNNEADTPDNFQSRRPNTSFCFLDIRSPGLGDTAMYLCATSRDAQGGYGYTFGSGTRLTVV.

Regarding this clone: Relative to the germline gene, one junction end is altered; a read error may explain this. The DNA ends 3 residues before the CDR3 does, and the rest of the CDR3 is filled in from the germline J gene. The chain joins TRBV7-7 to TRBJ2-3, with 12 bases identical to TRBD2. The CDR3 has 16 residues. The germline V gene has CDR1 SSHAT and CDR2 FNYEAQ (reference sequence). The sequenced part of the CDR3 DNA is TGTGCTAGCAGCTTAGGGACTAGCGGGAGCACAGATACG. Translated, it gives CASSLGTSGSTDT. The entire CDR3 is CASSLGTSGSTDTQYF.

Details on this clone: The read gets to within 3 residues of the CDR3 end, and the germline J gene fills in the rest. This chain links TRBV6-1 with TRBJ1-4, with TRBD1 matching over 10 bases. The germline V gene has CDR1 MNHNS and CDR2 SASEGT. Trimming cost V 4 bases and J 8 bases; bases outside gene matches: 4. The CDR3 sequence is 14 residues long. The sequenced CDR3 bases are TGTGCCAGCAGTGCCGGGACAGGGGTAGAAAAA. Protein sequence: CASSAGTGVEK. The full CDR3 is CASSAGTGVEKLFF.

As concerns this clone: The sequence runs out 3 residues before the end of the CDR3; the remainder is reconstructed from the germline J gene. V is TRBV2 and J is TRBJ1-5; 8 positions match TRBD1. In germline, CDR1 is SNHLY, CDR2 FYNNEI. V was clipped by 5 bases and J by 7 bases; unmatched bases: 4. The length of the CDR3 is 13 residues. CDR3 DNA, as far as it was read: TGTGCCAGCAGTCACCAGGGGGCCCAGCCC. Encoded protein: CASSHQGAQP. The CDR3 as a whole reads CASSHQGAQPQHF.

Turning to this clone: The read stops 3 residues short of the end of the CDR3; the missing end is completed from the germline J gene. The rearrangement uses TRBV5-1 and TRBJ2-2, with D possibly being TRBD1 (6 bases). The CDR3 runs 18 residues. Trimming pared 0 bases from V and 0 bases from J, leaving 15 bases between. Germline assignment: CDR1 SGHRS and CDR2 YFSETQ. Incomplete CDR3 DNA: TGCGCCAGCAGCTTGGGACTATTGACAGGACCGAACACCGGGGAG. Amino acids: CASSLGLLTGPNTGE. The whole CDR3 reads CASSLGLLTGPNTGELFF.

As to this clone: The read is 3 residues too short to cover the CDR3 end, so that end is filled in from the germline J gene. The rearrangement joins TRBV2 to TRBJ2-2; maybe TRBD1 (5 bases). The CDR3 spans 19 residues. Trimming left V 2 bases short and J 6 bases short, with 25 bases between. From germline, CDR1 is SNHLY and CDR2 FYNNEI. CDR3 sequence: CASSEIPGAGSLGAGELFF. CDR3 DNA (partial): TGTGCCAGCAGTGAAATCCCCGGCGCAGGGTCCCTAGGGGCCGGGGAG.

In regard to this clone: The read is 3 residues too short to cover the CDR3 end, so that end is filled in from the germline J gene. The chain is built from TRBV5-1 and TRBJ2-3, with TRBD2 matching 13 bases. CDR3 length: 17 amino acids. With 5 bases clipped from V and 1 base from J, the junction kept 7 bases outside the gene matches. CDR1 is SGHRS and CDR2 is YFSETQ in the germline V gene. Here the CDR3 reads CASSPRLAGGGTDTQYF. CDR3 DNA (partial): TGCGCCAGCAGTCCCCGACTAGCGGGGGGTGGCACAGATACG.